This T cell receptor beta chain was obtained from a study of T cells in Graves' hyperthyroidism and ophthalmopathy. Study summary: The initial diagnosis was the point when peripheral blood was collected, ahead of any treatment.

RNA transcripts served as the template for amplifying TCR beta CDR3 regions. Carried out on the TCR CDR3, a first-round RT-PCR used the HTBI primer set. TCRdb analysed the multiplex PCR reads with MiXCR anew, one entry per CDR3 protein. The data show approximately 640,000 distinct CDR3 sequences, around 15% seen once. Study findings and constraints: Blood also held most thyroid clonotypes expanded beyond 0.001.

This CDR3 contains 15 residues. Per germline, CDR1 SNHLY and CDR2 FYNNEI. V shed 7 bases and J shed 1 base, with 14 bases lying between them. Of note for this clonotype: As yet, its antigen is unknown.

Hyperthyroidism in the patients, aged 18 to 65, was newly diagnosed and under 2 months in duration. The receptor's source is a woman aged 25 to 39 with Graves' hyperthyroidism. The sequencing sample was made of blood. The gene calls are TRBV2 and TRBJ2-4; the D call may be TRBD1 or TRBD2 (6 bases each). The CDR3 sequence: CASKTGRSAKNIQYF. The CDR3 DNA reads TGTGCCAGCAAAACAGGGAGGAGCGCCAAAAACATTCAGTACTTC.